The 21 T cell receptor beta chains reported below all come from one sample, sequenced in a study of blood T cell repertoires in COVID-19. The repertoire was sequenced with immunoSEQ multiplex PCR; TCRdb's copy has only in-frame clones and lacks some. The data contain 110,000 or so clones, around 85% of them seen just once; the ten biggest clones take up roughly 1.6%. Sequencing was done on a sample of peripheral blood. The receptors come from a man in his fifties with acute or convalescent COVID-19.

The chain uses TRBV6-5 and TRBJ1-6, with D perhaps matching TRBD1 (6 bases). CDR1 is MNHEY, CDR2 SVGAGI, per germline. Trimming stripped 6 bases from V and 1 base from J, with 7 bases between. The CDR3 is made up of 14 amino acids. CDR3: CASSQGSYNSPLHF. DNA for the CDR3: TGTGCCAGCAGCCAGGGGTCCTATAATTCACCCCTCCACTTT.

This clone was seen once. The J gene is TRBJ2-5, the V gene TRBV6-1; weak D call: TRBD1 (5 bases). Germline loops: CDR1 MNHNS, CDR2 SASEGT. With 1 base removed from V and 5 bases from J, the gap between germline ends came to 11 bases. This CDR3 has 14 amino acids. CDR3 residues: CASSEGTGRETQYF. CDR3 DNA: TGTGCCAGCAGTGAAGGTACAGGCAGGGAGACCCAGTACTTC.

The CDR3 nucleotides read TGTGCCAGCTCCCCAAAGACAGGCCCTTATGAAGCTTTCTTT. Its protein product is CASSPKTGPYEAFF. This rearrangement joins TRBV18 to TRBJ1-1; D possibly corresponds to TRBD1 (6 bases). The germline gives CDR1 KGHSH, CDR2 LQKENI. The CDR3 contains 14 residues. V lost 6 bases, J lost 7 bases, and 18 bases lay in between.

The rearrangement uses TRBV28 and TRBJ1-6; 7 nucleotides match TRBD1. With V trimmed by 5 bases and J by 4 bases, 11 bases remained unmatched. The CDR3 has 17 amino acids. Germline loops: CDR1 MDHEN, CDR2 SYDVKM. The CDR3 DNA reads TGTGCCAGCAGTCCCCCCGACAGGGCCCTATATAATTCACCCCTCCACTTT. Its translation: CASSPPDRALYNSPLHF.

This clone was seen a few times. The chain combines TRBV5-5 with TRBJ1-2, with a possible D match to TRBD1 (6 bases). Germline CDR1 reads SGHKS; CDR2 reads YYEKEE (reference sequence). The CDR3 sequence is 15 residues long. The germline V and J ends were trimmed by 3 bases and 7 bases, with 19 bases remaining between them. CDR3 region: CASSYSGGGGSGYTF. DNA for the CDR3: TGTGCCAGCAGCTACTCGGGAGGAGGGGGTAGTGGCTACACCTTC.

The chain has TRBV28 and TRBJ2-1, with 7 bases aligning to TRBD1. Germline V CDR1 and CDR2: MDHEN, SYDVKM. V lost 8 bases to trimming and J lost 7 bases; unmatched junction nucleotides: 8. The CDR3 extends over 13 amino acids. Here the CDR3 reads CASGRTGRNEQFF. CDR3 nucleotide sequence: TGTGCCAGCGGAAGGACAGGCCGGAATGAGCAGTTCTTC.

The V gene is TRBV5-1, the J gene TRBJ1-4, with 8 nucleotides matching TRBD1. The germline CDR1 and CDR2 sequences are SGHRS and YFSETQ. After removal of 6 bases from V and 8 bases from J, the junction contained 9 bases not matched to a gene. This CDR3 comprises 14 residues. The CDR3 DNA sequence: TGCGCCAGCACGTCTACAGGGGGACCCGAAAAACTGTTTTTT. This sequence encodes CASTSTGGPEKLFF.

This clone has only a few counts. This sequence joins TRBV6-5 and TRBJ2-7; TRBD1 is a possible D gene (5 bases). CDR3 length: 14 amino acids. The germline CDR1 and CDR2 sequences are MNHEY and SVGAGI. V was trimmed by 7 bases and J by 5 bases, leaving 18 bases between them. The CDR3 spells CASTKPGSVNEQYF. CDR3 nucleotide sequence: TGTGCCAGCACCAAGCCAGGGTCGGTAAACGAGCAGTACTTC.

The chain uses TRBV9 and TRBJ2-7; D unclear. V lost 2 bases and J lost 0, with 6 bases in between. The CDR3 runs 13 residues. CDR1 SGDLS and CDR2 YYNGEE come from the germline V gene. CDR3 residues: CASSVTDSYEQYF. As DNA, the CDR3 is TGTGCCAGCAGCGTTACAGACTCCTACGAGCAGTACTTC.

The V and J genes are TRBV7-9 and TRBJ2-3, with 8 nucleotides matching TRBD1. CDR1 and CDR2 from the germline V gene are SEHNR and FQNEAQ (reference sequence). Germline trimming cut 3 bases from V and 5 bases from J; bases unmatched to any gene: 1. This CDR3 region has 13 residues. This CDR3 is CASSFDRGDTQYF. The CDR3 region has the DNA TGTGCCAGCAGCTTCGACAGGGGAGATACGCAGTATTTT.

The CDR3 DNA is TGTGCCAGCAGCTTAGAGGGGTTTGGCAATCAGCCCCAGCATTTT. Encoded protein: CASSLEGFGNQPQHF. The chain uses TRBV7-2 and TRBJ1-5; D possibly corresponds to TRBD1 (5 bases). Germline V gene data show CDR1 as SGHTA and CDR2 as FQGNSA. The CDR3 spans 15 residues. The V end was cut by 1 base, the J end by 2 bases, with 9 bases between.

The V and J genes are TRBV2 and TRBJ2-6; weak D call: TRBD1 (5 bases). This CDR3 comprises 16 residues. CDR1 SNHLY and CDR2 FYNNEI come from the germline V gene. The V and J ends lost 5 bases and 0 bases respectively, with 11 bases between them. CDR3 amino acids: CASSRTTNSGANVLTF. For the CDR3, the DNA is TGTGCCAGCAGTCGGACAACCAACTCTGGGGCCAACGTCCTGACTTTC.

The chain uses TRBV7-3 and TRBJ2-2, with D unresolved. CDR3 length: 13 residues. V lost 5 bases to trimming and J lost 6 bases, with 10 bases between them. Per germline, CDR1 SGHTA and CDR2 FQGTGA. CDR3 DNA sequence: TGTGCCAGCAGCCGCGCGGAGTCCGGGGAGCTGTTTTTT. It encodes CASSRAESGELFF.

In this sample, this clone turned up a few times. Other DNA sequences in this specimen translate into the identical CDR3. The J gene is TRBJ1-2, the V gene TRBV12-3 or TRBV12-4; no definite D call. The V and J ends lost 2 bases and 2 bases respectively, with 6 bases between them. CDR3 length: 13 residues. CDR3 sequence: CASSLSGNYGYTF. The CDR3 bases are TGTGCCAGCAGTTTATCCGGGAACTATGGCTACACCTTC.

This chain connects TRBV28 to TRBJ1-5; D unresolved. The V and J ends lost 4 bases and 5 bases respectively, with 9 bases between them. In germline, CDR1 is MDHEN, CDR2 SYDVKM. The CDR3 contains 13 residues. In DNA form, the CDR3 reads TGTGCCAGCAGTTCAGGTTTATATCAGCCCCAGCATTTT. The encoded protein is CASSSGLYQPQHF.

This clone was recorded a few times. J is TRBJ1-2 and V is TRBV4-2, with 7 bases fitting TRBD1. CDR1 and CDR2 from the germline V gene are LGHNA and YNFKEQ. The CDR3 length is 14 residues. V shed 1 base and J 8 bases; nucleotides not matched to a gene: 7. DNA for the CDR3: TGTGCCAGCAGCCAAGCGACAGGGACCTACGGCTACACCTTC. Amino acids: CASSQATGTYGYTF.

The chain combines TRBV9 with TRBJ2-5, with 13 bases matching TRBD2. The CDR3 runs 15 residues. The V gene's germline CDR1 is SGDLS and CDR2 YYNGEE. V shed 0 bases, J shed 4 bases, and the junction held 0 bases outside the gene matches. The CDR3 reads CASSVGLAGGETQYF. DNA of the CDR3: TGTGCCAGCAGCGTAGGACTAGCGGGGGGAGAGACCCAGTACTTC.

The rearrangement joins TRBV29-1 to TRBJ1-5; 9 positions match TRBD1. This CDR3 has 16 amino acids. In germline, CDR1 is SQVTM, CDR2 ANQGSEA. J was trimmed by 2 bases and V by 0 bases; bases with no gene match: 5. CDR3 sequence: CSVEDSTGGGNQPQHF. The CDR3 coding sequence is TGCAGCGTTGAAGACTCGACAGGGGGAGGCAATCAGCCCCAGCATTTT.

The chain couples TRBV6-5 to TRBJ1-6; no clear D. This CDR3 region has 14 residues. V was trimmed by 0 bases and J by 6 bases, leaving 6 bases between them. Looked up from germline, CDR1 is MNHEY and CDR2 is SVGAGI. CDR3 nucleotide sequence: TGTGCCAGCAGTTACTCCGAGAGTAATTCACCCCTCCACTTT. Translated: CASSYSESNSPLHF.

This clone appeared a few times. The rearrangement uses TRBV29-1 and TRBJ1-1; perhaps TRBD1 as D (5 bases). The CDR3 loop spans 13 amino acids. V dropped 7 bases and J dropped 1 base, with 13 bases sitting between them. The germline V gene encodes CDR1 SQVTM and CDR2 ANQGSEA. In DNA form, the CDR3 reads TGCAGCGCTAGAACAGGCCCGAACACTGAAGCTTTCTTT. The encoded protein is CSARTGPNTEAFF.

This chain connects TRBV11-2 to TRBJ2-3; 8 nucleotides match TRBD2. Germline trimming cut 5 bases from V and 1 base from J; bases unmatched to any gene: 2. The CDR3 has 14 amino acids. The germline gives CDR1 SGHAT, CDR2 FQNNGV. CDR3 coding DNA: TGTGCCAGCAGCGTGACTAGCGGCACAGATACGCAGTATTTT. Protein sequence: CASSVTSGTDTQYF.